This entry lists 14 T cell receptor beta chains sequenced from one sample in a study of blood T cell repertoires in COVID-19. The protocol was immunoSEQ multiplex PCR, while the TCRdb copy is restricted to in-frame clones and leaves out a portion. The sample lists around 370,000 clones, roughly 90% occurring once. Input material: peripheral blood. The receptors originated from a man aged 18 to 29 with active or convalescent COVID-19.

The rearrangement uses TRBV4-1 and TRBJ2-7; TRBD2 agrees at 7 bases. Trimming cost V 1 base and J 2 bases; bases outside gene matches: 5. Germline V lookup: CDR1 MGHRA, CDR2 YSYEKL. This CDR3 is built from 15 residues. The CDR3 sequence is CASSQGASGAYEQYF. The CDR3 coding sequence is TGCGCCAGCAGCCAAGGCGCTAGCGGAGCCTACGAGCAGTACTTC.

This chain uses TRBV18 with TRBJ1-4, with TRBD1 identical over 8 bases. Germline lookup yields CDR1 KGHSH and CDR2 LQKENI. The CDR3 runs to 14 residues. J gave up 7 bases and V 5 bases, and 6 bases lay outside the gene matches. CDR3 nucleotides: TGTGCCAGCTCATACACAGGGGGGTCTGAAAAACTGTTTTTT. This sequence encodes CASSYTGGSEKLFF.

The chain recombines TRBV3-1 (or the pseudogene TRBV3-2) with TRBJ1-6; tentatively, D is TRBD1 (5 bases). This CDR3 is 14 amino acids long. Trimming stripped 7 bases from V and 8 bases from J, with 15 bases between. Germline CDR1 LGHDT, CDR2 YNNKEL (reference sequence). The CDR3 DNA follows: TGTGCCAGCACTTCGACACCGGGGGATTCACCCCTCCACTTT. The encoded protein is CASTSTPGDSPLHF.

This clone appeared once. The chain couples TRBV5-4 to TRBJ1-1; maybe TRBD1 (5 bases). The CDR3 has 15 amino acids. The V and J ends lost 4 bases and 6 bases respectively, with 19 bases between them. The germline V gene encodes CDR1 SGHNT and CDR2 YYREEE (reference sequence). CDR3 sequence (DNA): TGTGCCAGCAGCCCCGCCTCAGGGAGGATGGCTGAAGCTTTCTTT. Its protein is CASSPASGRMAEAFF.

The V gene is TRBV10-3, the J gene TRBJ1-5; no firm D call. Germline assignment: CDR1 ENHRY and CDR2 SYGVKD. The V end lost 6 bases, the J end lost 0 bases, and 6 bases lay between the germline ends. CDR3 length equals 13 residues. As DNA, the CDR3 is TGTGCCATCAGCGGGGATAGCAATCAGCCCCAGCATTTT. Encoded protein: CAISGDSNQPQHF.

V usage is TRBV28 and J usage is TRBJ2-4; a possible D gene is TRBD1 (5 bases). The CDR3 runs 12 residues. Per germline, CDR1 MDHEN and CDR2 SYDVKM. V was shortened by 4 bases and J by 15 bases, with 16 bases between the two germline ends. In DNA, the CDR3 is TGTGCCAGCAGTTCCGAGTCCGGACAAGGGTACTTC. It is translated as CASSSESGQGYF.

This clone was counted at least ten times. The CDR3 DNA is TGTGCCAGCAGTGACCACAGGGACCAAGAGACCCAGTACTTC. Translating it yields CASSDHRDQETQYF. The gene calls are TRBV2 and TRBJ2-5; D is possibly TRBD1 (6 bases). V was trimmed by 3 bases and J by 0 bases, leaving 8 bases between them. The CDR3 is 14 residues long. Germline V gene lookup returns CDR1 SNHLY and CDR2 FYNNEI.

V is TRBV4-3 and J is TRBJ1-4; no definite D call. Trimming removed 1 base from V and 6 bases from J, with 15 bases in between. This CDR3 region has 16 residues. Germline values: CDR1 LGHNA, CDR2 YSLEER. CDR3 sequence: CASSQVMQARDEKLFF. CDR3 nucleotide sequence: TGCGCCAGCAGCCAAGTTATGCAGGCCAGAGATGAAAAACTGTTTTTT.

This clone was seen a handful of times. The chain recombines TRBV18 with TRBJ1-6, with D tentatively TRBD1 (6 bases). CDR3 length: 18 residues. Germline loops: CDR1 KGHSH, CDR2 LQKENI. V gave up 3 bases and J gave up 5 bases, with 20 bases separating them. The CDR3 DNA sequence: TGTGCCAGCTCACCGCTCCCCTGGGACACCAGTAATAATTCACCCCTCCACTTT. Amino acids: CASSPLPWDTSNNSPLHF. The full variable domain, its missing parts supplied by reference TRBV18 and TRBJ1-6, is NAGVMQNPRHLVRRRGQEARLRCSPMKGHSHVYWYRQLPEEGLKFMVYLQKENIIDESGMPKERFSAEFPKEGPSILRIQQVVRGDSAAYFCASSPLPWDTSNNSPLHFGNGTRLTVT.

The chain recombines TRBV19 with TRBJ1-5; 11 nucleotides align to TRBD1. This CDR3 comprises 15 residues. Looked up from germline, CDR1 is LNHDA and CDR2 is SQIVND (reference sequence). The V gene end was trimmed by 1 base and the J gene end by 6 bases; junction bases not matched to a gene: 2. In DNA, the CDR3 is TGTGCCAGTAGTATAGGGGACAGGGGGATTCAGCCCCAGCATTTT. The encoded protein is CASSIGDRGIQPQHF.

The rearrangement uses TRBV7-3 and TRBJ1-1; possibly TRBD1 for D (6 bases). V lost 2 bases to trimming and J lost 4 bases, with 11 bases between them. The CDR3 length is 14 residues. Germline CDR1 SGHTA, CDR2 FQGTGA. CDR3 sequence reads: CASSLAGAGTEAFF. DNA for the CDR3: TGTGCCAGCAGCTTAGCAGGGGCGGGCACTGAAGCTTTCTTT.

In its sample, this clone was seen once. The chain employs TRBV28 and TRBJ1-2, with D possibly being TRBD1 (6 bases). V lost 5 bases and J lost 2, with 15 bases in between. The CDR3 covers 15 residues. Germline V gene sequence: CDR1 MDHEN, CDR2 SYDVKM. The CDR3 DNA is TGTGCCAGCAGTGAGAACGGGGGGGCCAACTATGGCTACACCTTC. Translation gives CASSENGGANYGYTF.

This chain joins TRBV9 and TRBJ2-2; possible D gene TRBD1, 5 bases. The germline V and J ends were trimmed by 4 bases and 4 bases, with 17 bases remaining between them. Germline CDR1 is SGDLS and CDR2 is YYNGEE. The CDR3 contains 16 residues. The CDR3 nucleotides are TGTGCCAGCAGCCCCCAGACAGAGACAATCACCGGGGAGCTGTTTTTT. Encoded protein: CASSPQTETITGELFF. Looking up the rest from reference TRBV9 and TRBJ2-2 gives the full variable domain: DSGVTQTPKHLITATGQRVTLRCSPRSGDLSVYWYQQSLDQGLQFLIQYYNGEERAKGNILERFSAQQFPDLHSELNLSSLELGDSALYFCASSPQTETITGELFFGEGSRLTVL.

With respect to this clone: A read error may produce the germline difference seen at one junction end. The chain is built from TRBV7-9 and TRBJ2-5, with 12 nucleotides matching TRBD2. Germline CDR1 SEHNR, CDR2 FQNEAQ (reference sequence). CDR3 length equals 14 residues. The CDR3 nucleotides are TGTGCCAGCAGCCTAGCGGGAGGGGAGGAGACCCAGTACTTC. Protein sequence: CASSLAGGEETQYF.